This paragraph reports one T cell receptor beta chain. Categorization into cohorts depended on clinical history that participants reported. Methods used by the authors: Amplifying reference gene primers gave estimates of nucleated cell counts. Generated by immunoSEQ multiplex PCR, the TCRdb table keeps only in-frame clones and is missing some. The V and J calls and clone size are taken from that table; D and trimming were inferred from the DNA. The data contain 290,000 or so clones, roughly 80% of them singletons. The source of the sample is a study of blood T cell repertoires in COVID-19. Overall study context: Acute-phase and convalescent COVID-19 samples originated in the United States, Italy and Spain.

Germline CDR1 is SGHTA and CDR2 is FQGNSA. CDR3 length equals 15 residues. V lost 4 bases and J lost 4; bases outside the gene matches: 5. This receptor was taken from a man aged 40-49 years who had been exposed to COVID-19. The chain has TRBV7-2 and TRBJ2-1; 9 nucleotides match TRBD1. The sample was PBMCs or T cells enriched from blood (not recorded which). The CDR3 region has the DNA TGTGCCAGCAGCTCGCGACAGGGGGGTTACAATGAGCAGTTCTTC. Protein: CASSSRQGGYNEQFF.